The 29 T cell receptor beta chains below come from one sample, sequenced in a study of blood T cell repertoires in COVID-19. Measured with immunoSEQ multiplex PCR; TCRdb has only the in-frame clones, and not every one. The top ten clones hold more than 8% of a sample with fewer than 300,000 clones, 80% to 90% of them seen once. Sample: peripheral blood. These receptors all stem from a woman in her 50s who had recovered from COVID-19.

This chain joins TRBV27 and TRBJ2-7; D may be TRBD1 (6 bases). The V end lost 3 bases, the J end lost 2 bases, and 17 bases lay between the germline ends. Germline V CDR1 and CDR2: MNHEY, SMNVEV (reference sequence). This CDR3 comprises 16 residues. The CDR3 DNA is TGTGCCAGCAGTTTGGGGGCCGGCGAGAGGCCCTACGAGCAGTACTTC. Its protein is CASSLGAGERPYEQYF.

V gene TRBV7-8 combines with J gene TRBJ1-1; D is perhaps TRBD1 (6 bases). CDR1 is SGHVS and CDR2 is FQNEAQ in the germline V gene. The CDR3 sequence is 15 residues long. Trimming took 4 bases from V and 1 from J, leaving 13 bases between them. CDR3 nucleotides: TGTGCCAGCAGCTCCAGGACAGTGAAGAACACTGAAGCTTTCTTT. It yields the protein CASSSRTVKNTEAFF.

The CDR3 region has the DNA TGCGCCAGCAGCGAAACAGGGGCCAGTCCCGGGGAGCTGTTTTTT. It codes for CASSETGASPGELFF. The gene calls are TRBV5-1 and TRBJ2-2, with 7 nucleotides matching TRBD1. Germline V gene sequence: CDR1 SGHRS, CDR2 YFSETQ. V dropped 4 bases and J dropped 6; count of bases not matched to a gene: 9. The CDR3 spans 15 residues. Full variable domain (missing parts from reference TRBV5-1 and TRBJ2-2): KAGVTQTPRYLIKTRGQQVTLSCSPISGHRSVSWYQQTPGQGLQFLFEYFSETQRNKGNFPGRFSGRQFSNSRSEMNVSTLELGDSALYLCASSETGASPGELFFGEGSRLTVL.

This clone has only a few counts. CDR3: CASSLGAGQPQHF. CDR3 in DNA: TGTGCCAGCAGCTTGGGTGCGGGTCAGCCCCAGCATTTT. The chain links TRBV5-5 to TRBJ1-5; D is unclear. V was trimmed by 0 bases and J by 6 bases, leaving 7 bases between them. The germline CDR1 and CDR2 sequences are SGHKS and YYEKEE (reference sequence). There are 13 residues in the CDR3.

The rearrangement uses TRBV19 and TRBJ1-4; D is unclear. There are 14 residues in the CDR3. V was shortened by 8 bases and J by 0 bases, with 10 bases between the two germline ends. Germline assignment: CDR1 LNHDA and CDR2 SQIVND (reference sequence). CDR3 sequence: CASRRGATNEKLFF. The DNA for the CDR3 is TGTGCCAGTCGCCGGGGAGCAACTAATGAAAAACTGTTTTTT.

The chain recombines TRBV7-2 with TRBJ2-5; TRBD1 aligns across 8 bases. The germline V gene encodes CDR1 SGHTA and CDR2 FQGNSA. This CDR3 comprises 17 residues. The V gene end was trimmed by 3 bases and the J gene end by 5 bases; junction bases not matched to a gene: 14. CDR3 region: CASSLGRGQGTGETQYF. DNA for the CDR3: TGTGCCAGCAGCTTGGGAAGGGGTCAGGGGACAGGTGAGACCCAGTACTTC.

This chain connects TRBV18 to TRBJ2-7; TRBD1 matches 9 bases. This CDR3 contains 14 residues. Trimming took 5 bases from V and 5 from J; bases not matched to a gene: 7. Germline assignment: CDR1 KGHSH and CDR2 LQKENI. CDR3 coding DNA: TGTGCCAGCTCAACCCGGGACAGGGATAACGAGCAGTACTTC. Translated, it gives CASSTRDRDNEQYF.

J is TRBJ2-7 and V is TRBV12-3 or TRBV12-4; D is possibly TRBD2 (6 bases). The ends were cut back, 0 bases at V and 7 bases at J, with 10 bases in the middle. The CDR3 contains 13 residues. This CDR3 is CASSLASAGEQYF. CDR3 nucleotide sequence: TGTGCCAGCAGTTTAGCGTCGGCGGGGGAGCAGTACTTC.

This sequence joins TRBV28 and TRBJ2-1, with TRBD1 matching over 9 bases. From germline, CDR1 is MDHEN and CDR2 SYDVKM. The ends lost 5 bases at V and 6 bases at J; junction bases unmatched: 11. This CDR3 has 16 amino acids. CDR3 nucleotide sequence: TGTGCCAGCAGTCCCCTCGGGACAGGGAGTATCAATGAGCAGTTCTTC. Protein sequence: CASSPLGTGSINEQFF.

The CDR3 sequence: CASSQERVATEAFF. The CDR3 nucleotides read TGTGCCAGCAGCCAAGAACGGGTTGCGACTGAAGCTTTCTTT. The gene calls are TRBV4-2 and TRBJ1-1; D is unresolved. Looked up from germline, CDR1 is LGHNA and CDR2 is YNFKEQ. This CDR3 is built from 14 residues. The V end lost 0 bases, the J end lost 5 bases, and 10 bases lay between the germline ends.

V gene TRBV5-1 combines with J gene TRBJ2-1; 7 nucleotides align to TRBD2. Germline CDR1 SGHRS, CDR2 YFSETQ. Trimming cost V 4 bases and J 2 bases; bases outside gene matches: 9. The CDR3 loop spans 16 amino acids. The CDR3 here is CASSQGLVGAYNEQFF. The CDR3 DNA is TGCGCCAGCAGCCAAGGACTAGTGGGCGCCTACAATGAGCAGTTCTTC.

This clone was observed a few times. The chain joins TRBV27 to TRBJ2-7; 9 bases align to TRBD2. CDR1 MNHEY and CDR2 SMNVEV come from the germline V gene (reference sequence). V lost 6 bases, J lost 4 bases, and 13 bases stayed unmatched. CDR3 length: 16 residues. This chain's CDR3 is CASSRGGRAQWYEQYF. The CDR3 DNA follows: TGTGCCAGCAGCCGCGGCGGGAGGGCCCAGTGGTACGAGCAGTACTTC.

This clone appeared a single time. The chain joins TRBV4-1 to TRBJ2-2; TRBD2 might be the D (6 bases). CDR3 length equals 15 residues. Germline values: CDR1 MGHRA, CDR2 YSYEKL. Trimming stripped 4 bases from V and 1 base from J, with 10 bases between. The CDR3 spells CASSPGGLNTGELFF. The CDR3 DNA follows: TGCGCCAGCAGCCCTGGGGGGTTGAACACCGGGGAGCTGTTTTTT.

In this sample, this clone turned up a few times. This chain joins TRBV19 and TRBJ1-6; D gene uncertain. Trimming pared 6 bases from V and 6 bases from J, leaving 15 bases between. CDR1 LNHDA and CDR2 SQIVND come from the germline V gene (reference sequence). The CDR3 has 15 residues. The CDR3 loop is CASSLNPETNSPLHF. CDR3 nucleotide sequence: TGTGCCAGTAGCCTAAACCCGGAGACTAATTCACCCCTCCACTTT. Combining the CDR3 with reference TRBV19 and TRBJ1-6 gives the whole variable domain DGGITQSPKYLFRKEGQNVTLSCEQNLNHDAMYWYRQDPGQGLRLIYYSQIVNDFQKGDIAEGYSVSREKKESFPLTVTSAQKNPTAFYLCASSLNPETNSPLHFGNGTRLTVT.

J is TRBJ2-5 and V is TRBV7-7; no firm D call. The CDR3 consists of 13 residues. Germline CDR1 SSHAT, CDR2 FNYEAQ (reference sequence). Trimming pared 1 base from V and 2 bases from J, leaving 5 bases between. CDR3 sequence reads: CASSLGGQETQYF. CDR3 nucleotide sequence: TGTGCCAGCAGCTTAGGCGGACAAGAGACCCAGTACTTC.

The genes are TRBV3-1 (or the pseudogene TRBV3-2) and TRBJ1-6, with D maybe TRBD1 (5 bases). CDR1 and CDR2 from the germline V gene are LGHDT and YNNKEL (reference sequence). The CDR3 contains 14 residues. With 2 bases removed from V and 5 bases from J, the gap between germline ends came to 7 bases. The CDR3 loop reads CASSQQGHNSPLHF. The CDR3 DNA reads as TGTGCCAGCAGCCAACAGGGCCATAATTCACCCCTCCACTTT.

This clone was seen a few times. The V and J genes are TRBV27 and TRBJ2-7; D gene uncertain. The CDR3 is 15 amino acids. V was shortened by 6 bases and J by 0 bases, with 15 bases between the two germline ends. CDR1 MNHEY and CDR2 SMNVEV come from the germline V gene (reference sequence). CDR3: CASSRLDGYSYEQYF. In DNA, the CDR3 is TGTGCCAGCAGCCGACTCGACGGTTACTCCTACGAGCAGTACTTC.

This sequence joins TRBV4-1 and TRBJ1-6; D unresolved. The CDR3 length is 12 residues. V was shortened by 1 base and J by 9 bases, with 4 bases between the two germline ends. Germline-derived CDR1 and CDR2 are MGHRA and YSYEKL. CDR3 sequence (DNA): TGCGCCAGCAGCCAAGGAGTTTCACCCCTCCACTTT. This codes for CASSQGVSPLHF.

The chain employs TRBV19 and TRBJ2-1, with 10 bases lining up with TRBD2. Trimming took 4 bases from V and 0 from J; bases not matched to a gene: 12. The germline gives CDR1 LNHDA, CDR2 SQIVND (reference sequence). CDR3 length: 19 residues. This chain's CDR3 is CASSTSGRAARSSYNEQFF. In DNA, the CDR3 is TGTGCCAGTAGTACCAGCGGGAGGGCCGCGCGCAGCTCCTACAATGAGCAGTTCTTC.

The chain joins TRBV4-3 to TRBJ2-2; no reliable D call. The germline gives CDR1 LGHNA, CDR2 YSLEER. Trimming removed 6 bases at V and 6 bases at J, with 11 bases between. There are 13 residues in the CDR3. As DNA, the CDR3 is TGCGCCAGCAGTACAATGGGCCCCGGGGAGCTGTTTTTT. This encodes CASSTMGPGELFF.

The chain joins TRBV4-1 to TRBJ1-5, with TRBD1 as a possible D gene (5 bases). V was clipped by 6 bases and J by 2 bases, with 14 bases between them. The germline V gene encodes CDR1 MGHRA and CDR2 YSYEKL. The CDR3 is 15 amino acids. The CDR3 DNA sequence: TGCGCCAGCAGGAGTTTGGGGGGGGGCAATCAGCCCCAGCATTTT. As protein: CASRSLGGGNQPQHF.

The genes are TRBV7-2 and TRBJ2-1, with TRBD2 matching 7 bases. Germline-derived CDR1 and CDR2 are SGHTA and FQGNSA. This CDR3 comprises 15 residues. V lost 5 bases and J lost 5; bases outside the gene matches: 9. The CDR3 nucleotides are TGTGCCAGCAGCCTCAATCTAGCGGTGAACAATGAGCAGTTCTTC. It specifies CASSLNLAVNNEQFF. Variable domain in full (rest from reference TRBV7-2 and TRBJ2-1): GAGVSQSPSNKVTEKGKDVELRCDPISGHTALYWYRQSLGQGLEFLIYFQGNSAPDKSGLPSDRFSAERTGGSVSTLTIQRTQQEDSAVYLCASSLNLAVNNEQFFGPGTRLTVL.

J is TRBJ2-1 and V is TRBV19; no clear D. This CDR3 has 13 residues. Deletions cut 1 base from V and 4 bases from J, with 5 bases between. Germline V lookup: CDR1 LNHDA, CDR2 SQIVND (reference sequence). In DNA, the CDR3 is TGTGCCAGTAGTATAGCGGTGTACAATGAGCAGTTCTTC. It is translated as CASSIAVYNEQFF.

For the CDR3, the DNA is TGTGCCAGCAGTATCGCAGGGAGCAATCAGCCCCAGCATTTT. Amino acid sequence: CASSIAGSNQPQHF. V usage is TRBV6-5 and J usage is TRBJ1-5, with a weak D call TRBD1 (5 bases). The V end lost 5 bases, the J end lost 1 base, and 9 bases lay between the germline ends. Germline CDR1 and CDR2: MNHEY and SVGAGI. The CDR3 has 14 amino acids.

This chain connects TRBV2 to TRBJ1-3; tentatively, D is TRBD1 (6 bases). This CDR3 has 16 amino acids. Germline CDR1 is SNHLY and CDR2 is FYNNEI. The V and J ends lost 2 bases and 0 bases respectively, with 11 bases between them. The CDR3: CASSEQGTSSGNTIYF. In DNA form, the CDR3 reads TGTGCCAGCAGTGAACAGGGGACATCCTCTGGAAACACCATATATTTT.

The chain recombines TRBV5-4 with TRBJ2-1, with D possibly TRBD2 on 6 matching bases. Germline V CDR1 and CDR2: SGHNT, YYREEE (reference sequence). The CDR3 runs 17 residues. The germline V and J ends were trimmed by 1 base and 0 bases, with 14 bases remaining between them. The CDR3 DNA reads as TGTGCCAGCAGCTTGATGGGACTTTCGAGCTCCTACAATGAGCAGTTCTTC. Its translation is CASSLMGLSSSYNEQFF.

V is TRBV5-1 and J is TRBJ1-1, with D unclear. Germline lookup yields CDR1 SGHRS and CDR2 YFSETQ. Trimming stripped 4 bases from V and 1 base from J, with 14 bases between. The CDR3 totals 15 residues. This chain's CDR3 is CASSPRVRENTEAFF. Here the CDR3 DNA reads TGCGCCAGCAGCCCGCGGGTGAGGGAGAACACTGAAGCTTTCTTT.

This clone was observed a single time. The chain uses TRBV3-1 (or the pseudogene TRBV3-2) and TRBJ2-3; 9 bases match TRBD2. The CDR3 runs to 15 residues. CDR1 and CDR2 from the germline V gene are LGHDT and YNNKEL (reference sequence). The junction had 5 bases not matched to a gene; V was cut back by 5 bases and J by 2 bases. CDR3 sequence (DNA): TGTGCCAGCAGCGACGGCGGGGGGGCCACAGATACGCAGTATTTT. It codes for CASSDGGGATDTQYF.

The V call is TRBV9, the J call TRBJ2-7, with D uncertain. Germline CDR1 and CDR2: SGDLS and YYNGEE. Deletions cut 3 bases from V and 2 bases from J, with 12 bases between. The length of the CDR3 is 14 residues. The CDR3 DNA follows: TGTGCCAGCAGCGCCCCGACACGTCCCTACGAGCAGTACTTC. The encoded protein is CASSAPTRPYEQYF.